The 6 T cell receptor beta chains below were found in one sample sequenced in a study of blood T cell repertoires in COVID-19. Using immunoSEQ multiplex PCR, the repertoire was profiled, and TCRdb retains in-frame clones only, with some absent. The sample carries approximately 240,000 clones, roughly 80% recorded once. The sequenced material came from peripheral blood. These receptors were collected from a woman aged 25 to 39 who had recovered from COVID-19.

This chain uses TRBV18 with TRBJ1-2; perhaps TRBD1 as D (5 bases). V lost 11 bases and J lost 2, with 9 bases in between. Germline V gives CDR1 KGHSH, CDR2 LQKENI. This CDR3 is built from 11 residues. The CDR3 loop reads CASRVNYGYTF. CDR3 nucleotide sequence: TGTGCCTCCAGGGTAAACTATGGCTACACCTTC.

This chain joins TRBV9 and TRBJ2-2, with unresolved D. V was pared by 1 base and J by 3 bases, with 7 bases between. The CDR3 is made up of 14 amino acids. The germline V gene has CDR1 SGDLS and CDR2 YYNGEE. The CDR3 DNA follows: TGTGCCAGCAGCGTATCATTAGACACCGGGGAGCTGTTTTTT. This encodes CASSVSLDTGELFF.

The chain recombines TRBV7-6 with TRBJ2-3, with D possibly matching TRBD2 (6 bases). V was pared by 6 bases and J by 7 bases, with 17 bases between. Germline loops: CDR1 SGHVS, CDR2 FNYEAQ. The CDR3 totals 14 residues. CDR3 protein: CASSGTPGRYTQYF. CDR3 coding DNA: TGTGCCAGCAGTGGGACTCCGGGGCGGTATACGCAGTATTTT.

V and J are TRBV6-2 or TRBV6-3 and TRBJ2-7; D might be TRBD2 (6 bases). This CDR3 is 19 amino acids long. The germline V gene encodes CDR1 MNHEY and CDR2 SVGEGT. Trimming left V 0 bases short and J 5 bases short, with 26 bases between. The CDR3 sequence: CASSYSGSERAKRGHEQYF. CDR3 nucleotide sequence: TGTGCCAGCAGTTACTCGGGGTCGGAGCGGGCGAAAAGGGGCCACGAGCAGTACTTC.

The chain links TRBV6-1 to TRBJ2-1, with D uncertain. Between the trimmed V and J ends, which lost 0 bases and 8 bases, there was a span of 8 bases. The CDR3 loop spans 13 amino acids. From germline, CDR1 is MNHNS and CDR2 SASEGT. The CDR3 region has the DNA TGTGCCAGCAGTGAAGCCGGGTGGGATGAGCAGTTCTTC. Amino acids: CASSEAGWDEQFF.

The chain has TRBV27 and TRBJ2-6; a weak D match, TRBD1 (5 bases). This CDR3 region has 18 residues. With 3 bases removed from V and 1 base from J, the gap between germline ends came to 16 bases. Per germline, CDR1 MNHEY and CDR2 SMNVEV (reference sequence). In DNA, the CDR3 is TGTGCCAGCAGTTTCGAGACAGCCTTTCTGTCTGGGGCCAACGTCCTGACTTTC. Translated, it gives CASSFETAFLSGANVLTF.